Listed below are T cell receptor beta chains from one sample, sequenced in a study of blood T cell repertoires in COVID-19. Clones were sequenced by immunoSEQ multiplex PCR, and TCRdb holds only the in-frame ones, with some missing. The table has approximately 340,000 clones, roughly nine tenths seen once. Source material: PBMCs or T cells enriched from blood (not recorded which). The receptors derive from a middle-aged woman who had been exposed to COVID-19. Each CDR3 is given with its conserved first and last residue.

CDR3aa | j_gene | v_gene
CASSGRGRRNYGYTF | TRBJ1-2 | TRBV7-9
CASSREKSYEQYF | TRBJ2-7 | TRBV19
CASSAIAGGLRGSYEQYF | TRBJ2-7 | TRBV19
CASSPRQGIYEQYF | TRBJ2-7 | TRBV27
CASSPGVSSYNEQFF | TRBJ2-1 | TRBV7-9
CATSRAGTGVAPLHF | TRBJ1-6 | TRBV15
CASSQDFREGQRCEQFF | TRBJ2-1 | TRBV3-1/TRBV3-2
CASSLEQPYEQYF | TRBJ2-7 | TRBV5-6
CATSRERGLNEKLFF | TRBJ1-4 | TRBV15
CASSPGQEYGYTF | TRBJ1-2 | TRBV5-4
CASSLKRSPEQYF | TRBJ2-7 | TRBV2
CASSGPGDVMNTEAFF | TRBJ1-1 | TRBV19
CASSQRRGFANEKLFF | TRBJ1-4 | TRBV7-2
CASSYGGGASGANVLTF | TRBJ2-6 | TRBV6-2/TRBV6-3
CAWSVQGTGSFSPLHF | TRBJ1-6 | TRBV30
CASSPTGKTDSTPNYGYTF | TRBJ1-2 | TRBV19
CASSQVAGTTQYF | TRBJ2-3 | TRBV3-1/TRBV3-2
CASSLKLSGRFTDTQYF | TRBJ2-3 | TRBV5-4
CASSYRGSRQETQYF | TRBJ2-5 | TRBV7-2
CASSPGLSYEQYF | TRBJ2-7 | TRBV12-3/TRBV12-4
CASSDSKDRVNTEAFF | TRBJ1-1 | TRBV21-1
CASSREGAPWEDTDTQYF | TRBJ2-3 | TRBV9
CASSSGQGRYEQYF | TRBJ2-7 | TRBV5-4
CASSSRAGLVNVLTF | TRBJ2-6 | TRBV6-5
CASSFGRDYYGYTF | TRBJ1-2 | TRBV5-4
CASSLRWDKYNEQFF | TRBJ2-1 | TRBV5-1
CAWSVGGGGLSTDTQYF | TRBJ2-3 | TRBV30
CASSPDRLNNSPLHF | TRBJ1-6 | TRBV9
CASSPRVRRETQYF | TRBJ2-5 | TRBV3-1/TRBV3-2
CASSIVTANTEAFF | TRBJ1-1 | TRBV19
CASRTYGGVDLGEQYF | TRBJ2-7 | TRBV27
CATDWTGGSEQYF | TRBJ2-7 | TRBV10-3
CASTGTGVGYGYTF | TRBJ1-2 | TRBV9
CASSPPGQTNYGYTF | TRBJ1-2 | TRBV18
CSVEDGASYEQYF | TRBJ2-7 | TRBV29-1
CASSEALPSDYSYNEQFF | TRBJ2-1 | TRBV6-1
CASSLNRYEQYF | TRBJ2-7 | TRBV5-1
CASSLNSGTGELFF | TRBJ2-2 | TRBV7-3
CASSDLSPGDYGYTF | TRBJ1-2 | TRBV2
CASSPPGLASETQYF | TRBJ2-5 | TRBV4-1
CASSSISDRPLNGYTF | TRBJ1-2 | TRBV5-6
CASSYRQVGGYGYTF | TRBJ1-2 | TRBV6-5
CASSPGQLNEKLFF | TRBJ1-4 | TRBV3-1/TRBV3-2
CASSSLKGQGLSGANVLTF | TRBJ2-6 | TRBV2
CATSTLGLAGAGEQFF | TRBJ2-1 | TRBV24-1
CASSPLYEQYF | TRBJ2-7 | TRBV7-8
CASSSRGGANGYTF | TRBJ1-2 | TRBV27
CASSFQAQAVYGYTF | TRBJ1-2 | TRBV5-6
CASSSRPGELFF | TRBJ2-2 | TRBV27
CASSEGNQPQHF | TRBJ1-5 | TRBV10-2
CASSFGTAFGYTF | TRBJ1-2 | TRBV12-3/TRBV12-4
CASSLQGGNYGYTF | TRBJ1-2 | TRBV4-2
CASSLPGNTDTQYF | TRBJ2-3 | TRBV5-1
CAWTLAGLFGGNTIYF | TRBJ1-3 | TRBV30
CASSIDRVANSPLHF | TRBJ1-6 | TRBV5-4
CASSPSTGMTEAFF | TRBJ1-1 | TRBV18
CASSSKAGGYNEQFF | TRBJ2-1 | TRBV7-8
CSVGRGAARRETQYF | TRBJ2-5 | TRBV29-1
CARSLLPSGSSNEQFF | TRBJ2-1 | TRBV5-3
CASSQDLGGGTEAFF | TRBJ1-1 | TRBV4-3